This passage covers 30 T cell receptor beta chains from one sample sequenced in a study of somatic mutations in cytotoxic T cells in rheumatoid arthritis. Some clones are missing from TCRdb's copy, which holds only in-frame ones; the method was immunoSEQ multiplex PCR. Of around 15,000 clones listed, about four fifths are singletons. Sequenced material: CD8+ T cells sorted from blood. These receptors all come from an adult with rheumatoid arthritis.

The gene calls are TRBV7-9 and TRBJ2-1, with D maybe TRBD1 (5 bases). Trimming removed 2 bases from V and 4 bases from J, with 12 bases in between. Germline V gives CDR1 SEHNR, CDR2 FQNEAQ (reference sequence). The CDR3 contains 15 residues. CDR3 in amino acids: CASSLQGYGYNEQFF. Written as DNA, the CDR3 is TGTGCCAGCAGCTTACAGGGATATGGTTACAATGAGCAGTTCTTC. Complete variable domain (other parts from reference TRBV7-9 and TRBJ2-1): DTGVSQNPRHKITKRGQNVTFRCDPISEHNRLYWYRQTLGQGPEFLTYFQNEAQLEKSRLLSDRFSAERPKGSFSTLEIQRTEQGDSAMYLCASSLQGYGYNEQFFGPGTRLTVL.

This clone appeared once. CDR3 protein: CASSAGQNTGELFF. CDR3 sequence (DNA): TGTGCCAGCAGCGCGGGACAAAACACCGGGGAGCTGTTTTTT. The V call is TRBV13, the J call TRBJ2-2; D is perhaps TRBD1 or TRBD2 (6 bases each). The ends were cut back, 5 bases at V and 2 bases at J, with 9 bases in the middle. Germline V gene data show CDR1 as PRHDT and CDR2 as FYEKMQ (reference sequence). This CDR3 contains 14 residues.

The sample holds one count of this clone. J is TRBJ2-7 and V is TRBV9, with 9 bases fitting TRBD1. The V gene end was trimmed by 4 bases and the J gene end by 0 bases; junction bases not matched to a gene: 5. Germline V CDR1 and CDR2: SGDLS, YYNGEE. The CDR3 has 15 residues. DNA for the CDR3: TGTGCCAGCAGCCCTGGACAGGGGTTCTCCTACGAGCAGTACTTC. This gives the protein CASSPGQGFSYEQYF.

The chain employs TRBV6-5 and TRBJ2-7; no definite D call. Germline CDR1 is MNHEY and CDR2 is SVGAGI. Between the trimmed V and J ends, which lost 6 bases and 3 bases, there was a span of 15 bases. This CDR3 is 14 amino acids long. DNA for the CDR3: TGTGCCAGCAGCTTCGCGAACGGGTACTACGAGCAGTACTTC. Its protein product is CASSFANGYYEQYF.

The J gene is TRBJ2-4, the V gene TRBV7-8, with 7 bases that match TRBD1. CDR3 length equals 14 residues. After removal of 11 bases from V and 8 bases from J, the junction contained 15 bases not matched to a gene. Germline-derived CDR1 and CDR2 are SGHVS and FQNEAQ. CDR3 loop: CASRVGGDYDIQYF. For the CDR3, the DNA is TGTGCCTCGAGGGTAGGGGGCGATTATGACATTCAGTACTTC.

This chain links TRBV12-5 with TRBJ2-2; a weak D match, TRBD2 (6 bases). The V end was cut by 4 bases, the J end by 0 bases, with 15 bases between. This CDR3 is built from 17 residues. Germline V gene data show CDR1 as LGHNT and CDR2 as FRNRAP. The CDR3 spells CASGSPGRGSNTGELFF. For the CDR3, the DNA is TGTGCTAGTGGTTCGCCCGGGCGGGGATCGAACACCGGGGAGCTGTTTTTT.

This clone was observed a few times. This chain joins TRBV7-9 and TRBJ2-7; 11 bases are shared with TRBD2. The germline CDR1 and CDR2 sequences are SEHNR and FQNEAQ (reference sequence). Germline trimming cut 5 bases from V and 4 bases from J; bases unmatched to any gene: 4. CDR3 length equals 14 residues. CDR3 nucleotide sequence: TGTGCCAGCAGCCTGGGACTAGCGGTATACGAGCAGTACTTC. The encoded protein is CASSLGLAVYEQYF.

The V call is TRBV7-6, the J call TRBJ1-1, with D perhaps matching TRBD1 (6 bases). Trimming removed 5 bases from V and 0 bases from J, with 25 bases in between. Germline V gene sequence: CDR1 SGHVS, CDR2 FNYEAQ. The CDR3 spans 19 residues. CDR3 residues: CASSQGSGFEWDMNTEAFF. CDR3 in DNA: TGTGCCAGCAGCCAAGGATCGGGCTTTGAATGGGACATGAACACTGAAGCTTTCTTT.

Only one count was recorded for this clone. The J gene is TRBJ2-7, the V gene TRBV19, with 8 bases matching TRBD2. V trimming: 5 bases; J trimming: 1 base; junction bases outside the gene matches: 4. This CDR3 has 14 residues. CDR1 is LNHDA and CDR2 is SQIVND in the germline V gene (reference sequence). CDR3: CASSWREASYEQYF. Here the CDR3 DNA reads TGTGCCAGTAGTTGGCGGGAGGCATCCTACGAGCAGTACTTC.

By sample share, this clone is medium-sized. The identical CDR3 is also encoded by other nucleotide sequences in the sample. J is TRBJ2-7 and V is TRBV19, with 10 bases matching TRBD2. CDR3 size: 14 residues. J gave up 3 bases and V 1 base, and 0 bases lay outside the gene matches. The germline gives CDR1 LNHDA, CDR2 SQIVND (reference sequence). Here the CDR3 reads CASSIVAGGYEQYF. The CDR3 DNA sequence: TGTGCCAGTAGTATAGTAGCGGGAGGCTACGAGCAGTACTTC.

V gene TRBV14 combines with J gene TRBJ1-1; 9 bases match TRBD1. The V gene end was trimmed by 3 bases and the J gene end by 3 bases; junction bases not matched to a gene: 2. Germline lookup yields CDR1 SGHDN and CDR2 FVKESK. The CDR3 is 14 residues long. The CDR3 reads CASSQDRGYTEAFF. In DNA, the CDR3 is TGTGCCAGCAGCCAGGACAGGGGTTACACTGAAGCTTTCTTT.

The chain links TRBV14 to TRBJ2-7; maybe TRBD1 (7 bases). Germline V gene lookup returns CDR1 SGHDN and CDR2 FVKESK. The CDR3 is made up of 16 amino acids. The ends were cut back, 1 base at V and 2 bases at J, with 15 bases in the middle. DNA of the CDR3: TGTGCCAGCAGCCAAGTTTCAGGGGGGATCGCCTACGAGCAGTACTTC. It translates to CASSQVSGGIAYEQYF.

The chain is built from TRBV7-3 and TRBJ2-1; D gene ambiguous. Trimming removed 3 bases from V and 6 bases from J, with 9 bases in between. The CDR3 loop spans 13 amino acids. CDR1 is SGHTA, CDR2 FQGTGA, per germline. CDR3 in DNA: TGTGCCAGCAGCTTTTCTCCCCTCAATGAGCAGTTCTTC. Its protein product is CASSFSPLNEQFF.

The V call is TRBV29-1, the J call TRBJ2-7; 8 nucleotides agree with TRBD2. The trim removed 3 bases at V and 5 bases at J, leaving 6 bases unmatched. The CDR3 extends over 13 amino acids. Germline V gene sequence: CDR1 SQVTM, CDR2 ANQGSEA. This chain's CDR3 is CSVDAPGGDEQYF. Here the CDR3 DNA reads TGCAGCGTTGACGCCCCGGGAGGGGACGAGCAGTACTTC.

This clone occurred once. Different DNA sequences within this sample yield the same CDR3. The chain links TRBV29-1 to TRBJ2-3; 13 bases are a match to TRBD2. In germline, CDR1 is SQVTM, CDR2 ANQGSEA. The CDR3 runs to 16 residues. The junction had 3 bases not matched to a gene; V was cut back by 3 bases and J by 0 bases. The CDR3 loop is CSVEGLAGTSTDTQYF. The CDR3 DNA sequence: TGCAGCGTTGAGGGACTAGCGGGGACTAGCACAGATACGCAGTATTTT.

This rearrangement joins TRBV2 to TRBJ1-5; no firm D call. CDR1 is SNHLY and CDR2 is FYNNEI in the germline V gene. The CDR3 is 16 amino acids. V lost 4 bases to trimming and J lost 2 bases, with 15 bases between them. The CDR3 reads CASSGPGSNGNQPQHF. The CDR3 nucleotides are TGTGCCAGCAGTGGTCCGGGGTCAAATGGCAATCAGCCCCAGCATTTT. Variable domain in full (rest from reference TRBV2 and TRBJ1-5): EPEVTQTPSHQVTQMGQEVILRCVPISNHLYFYWYRQILGQKVEFLVSFYNNEISEKSEIFDDQFSVERPDGSNFTLKIRSTKLEDSAMYFCASSGPGSNGNQPQHFGDGTRLSIL.

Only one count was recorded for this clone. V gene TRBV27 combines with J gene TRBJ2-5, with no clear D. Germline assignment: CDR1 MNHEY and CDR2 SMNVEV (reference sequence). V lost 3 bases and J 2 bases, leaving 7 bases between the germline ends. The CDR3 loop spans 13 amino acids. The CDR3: CASSFYGQETQYF. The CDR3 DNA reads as TGTGCCAGCAGTTTTTACGGACAAGAGACCCAGTACTTC.

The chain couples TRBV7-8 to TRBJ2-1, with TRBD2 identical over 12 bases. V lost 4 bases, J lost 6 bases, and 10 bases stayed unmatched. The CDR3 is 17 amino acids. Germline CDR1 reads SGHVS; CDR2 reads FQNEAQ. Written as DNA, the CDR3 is TGTGCCAGCAGCTCCAAGACTAGCGGGAGTTTACCCAATGAGCAGTTCTTC. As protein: CASSSKTSGSLPNEQFF.

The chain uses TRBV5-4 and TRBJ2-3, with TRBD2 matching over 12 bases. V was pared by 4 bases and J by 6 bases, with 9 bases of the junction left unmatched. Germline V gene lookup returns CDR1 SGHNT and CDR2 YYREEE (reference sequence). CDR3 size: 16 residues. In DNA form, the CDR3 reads TGTGCCAGCAGCCCGCCCACTAGCGGGAGGTCGGATACGCAGTATTTT. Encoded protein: CASSPPTSGRSDTQYF.

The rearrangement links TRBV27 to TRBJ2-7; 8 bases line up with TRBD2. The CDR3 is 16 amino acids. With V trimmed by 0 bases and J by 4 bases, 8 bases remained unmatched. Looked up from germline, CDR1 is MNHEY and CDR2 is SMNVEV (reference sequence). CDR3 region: CASSLSMLAGMYEQYF. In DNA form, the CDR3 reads TGTGCCAGCAGTTTATCGATGTTAGCGGGAATGTACGAGCAGTACTTC.

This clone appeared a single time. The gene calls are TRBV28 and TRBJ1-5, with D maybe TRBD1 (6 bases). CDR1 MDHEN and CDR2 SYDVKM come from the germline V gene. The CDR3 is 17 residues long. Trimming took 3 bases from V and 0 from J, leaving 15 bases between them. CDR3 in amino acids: CASSLGAVGYSNQPQHF. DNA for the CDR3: TGTGCCAGCAGTTTGGGGGCAGTAGGCTATAGCAATCAGCCCCAGCATTTT.

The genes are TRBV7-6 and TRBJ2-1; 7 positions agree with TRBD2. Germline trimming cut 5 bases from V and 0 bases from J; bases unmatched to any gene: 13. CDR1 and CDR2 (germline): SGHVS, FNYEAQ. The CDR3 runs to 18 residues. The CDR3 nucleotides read TGTGCCAGCAGCCTACTAGCGCTCCAACCCAGCTCCTACAATGAGCAGTTCTTC. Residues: CASSLLALQPSSYNEQFF.

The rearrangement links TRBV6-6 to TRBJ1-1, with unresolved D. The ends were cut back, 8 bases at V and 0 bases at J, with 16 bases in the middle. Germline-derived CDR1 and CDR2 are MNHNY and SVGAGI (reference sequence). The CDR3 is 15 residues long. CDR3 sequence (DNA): TGTGCCAGCTGGAGCCCCACAGACATGAACACTGAAGCTTTCTTT. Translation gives CASWSPTDMNTEAFF.

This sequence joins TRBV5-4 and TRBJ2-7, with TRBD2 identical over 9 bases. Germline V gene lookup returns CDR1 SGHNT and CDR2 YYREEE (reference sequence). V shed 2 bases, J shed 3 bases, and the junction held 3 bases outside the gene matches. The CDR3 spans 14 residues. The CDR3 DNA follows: TGTGCCAGCAGCTTTAGCGGGGGAAACTACGAGCAGTACTTC. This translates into CASSFSGGNYEQYF. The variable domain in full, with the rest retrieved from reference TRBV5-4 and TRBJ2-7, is ETGVTQSPTHLIKTRGQQVTLRCSSQSGHNTVSWYQQALGQGPQFIFQYYREEENGRGNFPPRFSGLQFPNYSSELNVNALELDDSALYLCASSFSGGNYEQYFGPGTRLTVT.

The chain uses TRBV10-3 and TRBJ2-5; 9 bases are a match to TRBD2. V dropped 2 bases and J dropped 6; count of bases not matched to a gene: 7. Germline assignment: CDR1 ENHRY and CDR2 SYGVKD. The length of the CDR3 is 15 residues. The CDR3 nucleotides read TGTGCCATCAGTGAGGGAGCGGGAGGTCCCCAGACCCAGTACTTC. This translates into CAISEGAGGPQTQYF.

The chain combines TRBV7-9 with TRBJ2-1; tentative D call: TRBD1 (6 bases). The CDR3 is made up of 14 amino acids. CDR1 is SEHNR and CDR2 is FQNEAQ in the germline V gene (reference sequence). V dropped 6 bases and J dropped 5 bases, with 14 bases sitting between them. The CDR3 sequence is CASSSPTGNNEQFF. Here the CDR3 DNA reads TGTGCCAGCAGTTCCCCGACAGGAAACAATGAGCAGTTCTTC.

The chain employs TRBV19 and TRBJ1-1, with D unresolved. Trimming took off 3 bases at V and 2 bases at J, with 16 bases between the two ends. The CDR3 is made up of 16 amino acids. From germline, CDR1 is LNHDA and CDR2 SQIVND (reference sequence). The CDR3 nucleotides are TGTGCCAGTAGTATTTTCGGCTCCCGGGTTAACACTGAAGCTTTCTTT. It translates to CASSIFGSRVNTEAFF.

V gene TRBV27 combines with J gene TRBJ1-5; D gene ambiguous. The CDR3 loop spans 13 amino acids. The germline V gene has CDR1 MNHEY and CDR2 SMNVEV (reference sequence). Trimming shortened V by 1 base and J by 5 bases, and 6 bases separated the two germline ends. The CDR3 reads CASSLFEYQPQHF. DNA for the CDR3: TGTGCCAGCAGTTTATTCGAATATCAGCCCCAGCATTTT.

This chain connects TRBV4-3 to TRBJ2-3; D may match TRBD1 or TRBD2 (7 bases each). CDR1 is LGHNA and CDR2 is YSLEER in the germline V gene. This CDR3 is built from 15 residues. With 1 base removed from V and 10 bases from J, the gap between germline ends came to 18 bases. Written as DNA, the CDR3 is TGCGCCAGCAGCCAAGGGAGACTAGCAGGGGGGGCGCAGTATTTT. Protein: CASSQGRLAGGAQYF.

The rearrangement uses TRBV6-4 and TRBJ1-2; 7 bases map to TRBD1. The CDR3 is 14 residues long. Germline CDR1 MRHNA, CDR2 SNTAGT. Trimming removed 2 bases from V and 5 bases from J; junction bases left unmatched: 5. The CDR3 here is CASSDGQAGYGYTF. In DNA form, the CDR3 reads TGTGCCAGCAGTGACGGACAGGCCGGTTATGGCTACACCTTC.